The next 17 T cell receptor beta chains were all read from a single sample in a study of T and B cells in COVID-19 patients. Each TRB amplification used about 220-500 ng of genomic DNA from blood. TRB rearrangements were amplified by multiplex PCR with BIOMED2 TRB-A/B primers. Each CDR3 protein gets one entry after TCRdb re-called the multiplex PCR reads with MiXCR. The profile shows 5,500 to 8,500 distinct CDR3 sequences, 20% to 25% of them singletons. The sequenced material came from blood. The receptors here all came from a human donor who had recovered from COVID-19.

The V call is TRBV5-4, the J call TRBJ1-2, with D unclear. Germline lookup yields CDR1 SGHNT and CDR2 YYREEE (reference sequence). CDR3 length equals 12 residues. With 4 bases removed from V and 5 bases from J, the gap between germline ends came to 9 bases. The CDR3 bases are TGTGCCAGCAGCGAGGACGGATATGGCTACACCTTC. Its protein product is CASSEDGYGYTF. The full variable domain, rest sourced from reference TRBV5-4 and TRBJ1-2, is ETGVTQSPTHLIKTRGQQVTLRCSSQSGHNTVSWYQQALGQGPQFIFQYYREEENGRGNFPPRFSGLQFPNYSSELNVNALELDDSALYLCASSEDGYGYTFGSGTRLTVV.

The chain is built from TRBV5-1 and TRBJ1-6; D is perhaps TRBD1 (5 bases). The ends were cut back, 5 bases at V and 7 bases at J, with 13 bases in the middle. CDR3 length: 14 residues. Per the germline V gene, CDR1 is SGHRS and CDR2 is YFSETQ. CDR3 loop: CASSRGPGNSPLHF. CDR3 coding DNA: TGCGCCAGCAGTCGAGGGCCAGGGAATTCACCCCTCCACTTT.

By sample fraction, this clonotype is medium-sized. The gene calls are TRBV15 and TRBJ2-5; 12 nucleotides agree with TRBD2. This CDR3 contains 15 residues. V was clipped by 1 base and J by 5 bases; unmatched bases: 2. From germline, CDR1 is LNHNV and CDR2 YYDKDF (reference sequence). The CDR3 loop reads CATSRASGGAETQYF. The CDR3 coding sequence is TGTGCCACCAGCAGAGCTAGCGGGGGGGCCGAGACCCAGTACTTC.

This clonotype has a handful of counts. The chain carries TRBV20-1 and TRBJ2-3, with a tentative D call TRBD2 (5 bases). Trimming stripped 6 bases from V and 4 bases from J, with 23 bases between. The CDR3 covers 16 residues. The germline V gene encodes CDR1 DFQATT and CDR2 SNEGSKA (reference sequence). Here the CDR3 DNA reads TGCAGTGCCCCCCCTCCTACTAGTCGCCCCTCAGATACGCAGTATTTT. It translates to CSAPPPTSRPSDTQYF.

This clonotype ranks as medium-sized. The CDR3 DNA follows: TGTGCCAGCAGCACCGGACAGGGGGCCGGGGAGCTGTTTTTT. Translating it yields CASSTGQGAGELFF. The V gene is TRBV5-5, the J gene TRBJ2-2; 10 bases map to TRBD1. J gave up 6 bases and V 4 bases, and 3 bases lay outside the gene matches. Looked up from germline, CDR1 is SGHKS and CDR2 is YYEKEE (reference sequence). The CDR3 is 14 amino acids.

This clonotype was seen repeatedly, ten times or more. The chain employs TRBV27 and TRBJ2-5; 7 bases align to TRBD2. V lost 6 bases to trimming and J lost 3 bases; unmatched junction nucleotides: 10. Germline V gene lookup returns CDR1 MNHEY and CDR2 SMNVEV (reference sequence). This CDR3 has 15 amino acids. Here the CDR3 DNA reads TGTGCCAGCAGGGGGGGGGGGAAAGGTGAAGAGACCCAGTACTTC. Translation: CASRGGGKGEETQYF.

This clonotype is labeled as medium-sized. The chain joins TRBV30 to TRBJ2-2; the D is unclear. This CDR3 has 15 residues. V lost 0 bases to trimming and J lost 1 base, with 9 bases between them. Germline V lookup: CDR1 GTSNPN, CDR2 SVGIG (reference sequence). The CDR3 reads CAWSVGLKNTGELFF. The CDR3 DNA reads TGTGCCTGGAGTGTCGGGCTGAAGAACACCGGGGAGCTGTTTTTT. Full variable domain (outside the CDR3, taken from reference TRBV30 and TRBJ2-2): SQTIHQWPATLVQPVGSPLSLECTVEGTSNPNLYWYRQAAGRGLQLLFYSVGIGQISSEVPQNLSASRPQDRQFILSSKKLLLSDSGFYLCAWSVGLKNTGELFFGEGSRLTVL.

By share, this clonotype counts as medium-sized. The V call is TRBV30, the J call TRBJ1-2; 7 nucleotides align to TRBD1. After removal of 0 bases from V and 5 bases from J, the junction contained 9 bases not matched to a gene. From germline, CDR1 is GTSNPN and CDR2 SVGIG (reference sequence). There are 15 residues in the CDR3. The CDR3 loop reads CAWSVRAGGSYGYTF. The CDR3 region has the DNA TGTGCCTGGAGTGTACGTGCAGGGGGGTCGTATGGCTACACCTTC.

This clonotype is medium-sized within its sample. The chain joins TRBV6-5 to TRBJ2-7; TRBD1 aligns across 7 bases. This CDR3 comprises 15 residues. V was clipped by 2 bases and J by 5 bases; unmatched bases: 9. Germline assignment: CDR1 MNHEY and CDR2 SVGAGI. The CDR3 region is CASSYTRGGVDEQYF. Written as DNA, the CDR3 is TGTGCCAGCAGTTACACCCGAGGGGGCGTGGACGAGCAGTACTTC.

This clonotype was seen repeatedly, ten times or more. This chain uses TRBV18 with TRBJ1-4, with D possibly being TRBD1 (5 bases). CDR3 length: 13 amino acids. The V end was cut by 0 bases, the J end by 14 bases, with 13 bases between. Per the germline V gene, CDR1 is KGHSH and CDR2 is LQKENI. CDR3 sequence: CASSPPRGLELFF. CDR3 coding DNA: TGTGCCAGCTCACCACCGAGGGGTTTAGAGCTGTTTTTT.

The chain couples TRBV7-4 to TRBJ2-1; D is perhaps TRBD2 (7 bases). V dropped 5 bases and J dropped 8 bases, with 19 bases sitting between them. The germline gives CDR1 SGHVT, CDR2 SQSDAQ. The CDR3 loop spans 15 amino acids. The CDR3 DNA is TGTGCCAGCAGCAGGGGGGGGGGCACCCCCCATGAGCAGTTCTTC. It translates to CASSRGGGTPHEQFF.

The V gene is TRBV5-1, the J gene TRBJ2-1, with 8 bases matching TRBD2. The CDR3 extends over 15 amino acids. The V gene end was trimmed by 5 bases and the J gene end by 6 bases; junction bases not matched to a gene: 10. The germline V gene has CDR1 SGHRS and CDR2 YFSETQ. This chain's CDR3 is CASRGSVAGSNEQFF. In nucleotides, the CDR3 is TGCGCCAGCAGGGGAAGCGTAGCGGGGTCCAATGAGCAGTTCTTC.

V is TRBV11-2 and J is TRBJ2-3; tentatively, D is TRBD1 (6 bases). This CDR3 is built from 15 residues. Trimming stripped 5 bases from V and 3 bases from J, with 15 bases between. Germline CDR1 is SGHAT and CDR2 is FQNNGV. CDR3 nucleotides: TGTGCCAGCAGCCTGACATACAGGGAAACAGATACGCAGTATTTT. This sequence encodes CASSLTYRETDTQYF.

This clonotype is labeled medium-sized (0.01 to 0.1%). The gene calls are TRBV6-2 or TRBV6-3 and TRBJ2-3; D gene uncertain. The germline V and J ends were trimmed by 10 bases and 0 bases, with 23 bases remaining between them. The germline CDR1 and CDR2 sequences are MNHEY and SVGEGT. The CDR3 totals 17 residues. CDR3: CATWSPDARSSTDTQYF. The CDR3 coding sequence is TGTGCCACCTGGTCTCCGGATGCCCGATCTAGCACAGATACGCAGTATTTT.

This clonotype is labeled as medium-sized (0.01 to 0.1%). This rearrangement joins TRBV19 to TRBJ2-5; 12 bases are a match to TRBD1. Germline CDR1 LNHDA, CDR2 SQIVND (reference sequence). With V trimmed by 4 bases and J by 5 bases, 5 bases remained unmatched. This CDR3 is 15 amino acids long. The DNA of the CDR3 is TGTGCCAGTAGTACGGGGACAGGGGGCCGGGAGACCCAGTACTTC. The encoded protein is CASSTGTGGRETQYF.

This clonotype has just a few counts. The chain joins TRBV10-3 to TRBJ2-5, with 8 bases lining up with TRBD2. Germline V gives CDR1 ENHRY, CDR2 SYGVKD. The V gene end was trimmed by 2 bases and the J gene end by 2 bases; junction bases not matched to a gene: 4. There are 15 residues in the CDR3. CDR3 residues: CAISEPSGGQETQYF. The CDR3 DNA reads TGTGCCATCAGTGAGCCGAGCGGGGGTCAAGAGACCCAGTACTTC.

This clonotype came up a few times. This chain uses TRBV12-3 or TRBV12-4 with TRBJ1-1; D ambiguous. Trimming left V 4 bases short and J 0 bases short, with 9 bases between. This CDR3 comprises 14 residues. CDR3 nucleotides: TGTGCCAGCAGTTCCCTGCCAGTGAACACTGAAGCTTTCTTT. Its protein product is CASSSLPVNTEAFF.